The clone carrying this T cell receptor (beta chain) has more than one count but fewer than ten. Its antigen is not identified. The data were obtained in a study of T-cell memory formation after mild COVID-19. On the study more broadly: Clusters were largely donor specific.

Findings and caveats of the study: CD4/CD8 balance characterized clones contracting day 15 to 85, and CD4+ skew characterized later expanders.

Using its own MiXCR run on the 5' RACE reads, TCRdb lists one record per CDR3 protein. Of hundreds of thousands of distinct CDR3 sequences listed, approximately 7.6% were seen once; the top ten hold approximately 23%. Sequencing input: PBMCs or a T cell subset sorted from them (not recorded which). The TCR originated in a man younger than 30 who had mild COVID-19 (a few samples of this study predate the infection). Cell type and time point are not known.

This CDR3 is CASSPRQVYTDTQYF. Here the CDR3 DNA reads TGTGCCAGCAGCCCGCGACAGGTATACACAGATACGCAGTATTTT. The rearrangement joins TRBV7-9 to TRBJ2-3, with D possibly being TRBD1 (6 bases). The CDR3 is 15 amino acids. The ends were cut back, 5 bases at V and 2 bases at J, with 14 bases in the middle. Germline assignment: CDR1 SEHNR and CDR2 FQNEAQ (reference sequence).